This T cell receptor (beta chain) was obtained from a study of tissue T cells after allogeneic stem cell transplantation. Study-wide findings and caveats: Few T cell clones were shared across patients, but motif clusters showed tissue-specific shared signatures. Within patients, tissue anatomy strongly shaped TCR repertoire composition.

V shed 4 bases and J 1 base; nucleotides not matched to a gene: 0. CDR1 and CDR2 (germline): MRHNA, SNTAGT. This CDR3 contains 15 residues. With respect to this clone: Its cognate antigen is unknown.

The data were produced by immunoSEQ multiplex PCR, yet TCRdb's version contains in-frame clones alone and is incomplete. The sample carries some 12,000 clones, about two thirds recorded once. This material consisted of tissue from the right colon, taken at autopsy. The TCR comes from a woman between 18 and 50 years old with breast cancer. The chain uses TRBV6-4 and TRBJ2-3; 12 nucleotides line up with TRBD2. The CDR3 sequence is CASSGTSGGTDTQYF. In DNA form, the CDR3 reads TGTGCCAGCAGTGGGACTAGCGGGGGCACAGATACGCAGTATTTT.